What follows are 7 T cell receptor beta chains derived from one specimen sequenced in a study of T cells after yellow fever vaccination. TCRdb ran MiXCR on the 5' RACE reads and lists one entry per CDR3 protein. The table shows some 550,000 distinct CDR3 sequences, with less than 20% occurring only once. The sample was PBMCs, taken 15 days after the yellow fever booster vaccination. These receptors were collected from a man between 25 and 39 years old who received the YFV17D yellow fever vaccine.

The V gene is TRBV5-6, the J gene TRBJ2-7, with TRBD1 matching over 8 bases. CDR1 and CDR2 from the germline V gene are SGHDT and YYEEEE. V lost 1 base, J lost 6 bases, and 3 bases stayed unmatched. This CDR3 spans 13 amino acids. CDR3 DNA sequence: TGTGCCAGCAGCTTGCTGACAGGGGTCGAGCAGTACTTC. Amino acid sequence: CASSLLTGVEQYF.

The genes are TRBV20-1 and TRBJ2-1, with 8 bases that match TRBD2. J was trimmed by 0 bases and V by 6 bases; bases with no gene match: 4. The CDR3 is 14 residues long. The germline V gene has CDR1 DFQATT and CDR2 SNEGSKA (reference sequence). The CDR3 DNA follows: TGCAGTGCCCAACTAGCGGACTCCTACAATGAGCAGTTCTTC. Translation: CSAQLADSYNEQFF.

This clonotype was seen ten or more times. This sequence joins TRBV10-3 and TRBJ2-2; D perhaps matches TRBD1 (6 bases). Trimming shortened V by 3 bases and J by 4 bases, and 12 bases separated the two germline ends. CDR3 length: 15 residues. Germline values: CDR1 ENHRY, CDR2 SYGVKD. CDR3 sequence: CAISDRGEGTGELFF. The CDR3 coding sequence is TGTGCCATCAGTGACAGGGGAGAGGGCACCGGGGAGCTGTTTTTT.

This clonotype turned up a few times. The rearrangement joins TRBV24-1 to TRBJ2-3, with D possibly being TRBD1 or TRBD2 (5 bases each). Germline V gene data show CDR1 as KGHDR and CDR2 as SFDVKD. V was trimmed by 2 bases and J by 4 bases, leaving 9 bases between them. The CDR3 runs to 14 residues. CDR3 nucleotide sequence: TGTGCCACCAGTGATTCATTGGGGGCAGATACGCAGTATTTT. Encoded protein: CATSDSLGADTQYF.

The chain employs TRBV23-1 and TRBJ2-4; TRBD1 matches 10 bases. TRBV23-1 is designated an ORF whose function remains uncertain. V shed 7 bases, J shed 0 bases, and the junction held 21 bases outside the gene matches. The CDR3 is 21 residues long. CDR3 nucleotide sequence: TGCGCCAGCATACCGGGACAGGGGACCCCGCACCTTCCTATAGCCAAAAACATTCAGTACTTC. This translates into CASIPGQGTPHLPIAKNIQYF.

The V gene is TRBV29-1, the J gene TRBJ2-3; 7 bases align to TRBD2. CDR3 length equals 11 residues. CDR1 is SQVTM and CDR2 is ANQGSEA in the germline V gene. Written as DNA, the CDR3 is TGCAGTGGGAGGCTGACTAGCTCGCAGTATTTT. Residues: CSGRLTSSQYF.

CDR3 protein: CASTPRHPNEKLFF. The CDR3 coding sequence is TGTGCCAGCACTCCTAGACATCCCAATGAAAAACTGTTTTTT. This chain uses TRBV12-3 or TRBV12-4 with TRBJ1-4; D is unclear. Trimming pared 7 bases from V and 5 bases from J, leaving 14 bases between. The length of the CDR3 is 14 residues.